Listed below are T cell receptor beta chains from one sample, sequenced in a study of cytomegalovirus exposure and HLA in healthy donors. Sequencing was performed with immunoSEQ multiplex PCR; in TCRdb, only in-frame clones are kept and a portion is missing. The sample has around 280,000 clones; around 90% are singletons. The sample comprised PBMCs. All receptors come from a woman aged 18-29 years in good health and CMV-seronegative. Each CDR3 is given with its conserved first and last residue. The order of the fields is clone size, V gene, D gene, J gene, CDR3 length, CDR3 protein, CDR3 DNA. The D gene is left open where the match is weak. A clone size is listed for some rows: how often the clone was seen (once, few, many), or a class if it is expanded.

abundance: .; v_gene: TRBV14; d_gene: .; j_gene: TRBJ2-1; len: 14; CDR3aa: CASSQVAAYNEQFF; CDR3nt: TGTGCCAGCAGCCAAGTGGCGGCCTACAATGAGCAGTTCTTC
abundance: .; v_gene: TRBV5-1; d_gene: TRBD2; j_gene: TRBJ2-3; len: 17; CDR3aa: CASSVTSGGTSTDTQYF; CDR3nt: TGCGCCAGCAGCGTGACTAGCGGGGGGACTAGCACAGATACGCAGTATTTT
abundance: .; v_gene: TRBV2; d_gene: .; j_gene: TRBJ2-2; len: 14; CDR3aa: CASSTGGASGELFF; CDR3nt: TGTGCCAGCAGTACAGGAGGGGCGTCCGGGGAGCTGTTTTTT
abundance: few; v_gene: TRBV5-6; d_gene: .; j_gene: TRBJ1-1; len: 15; CDR3aa: CASSGVGSPNTEAFF; CDR3nt: TGTGCCAGCAGCGGCGTGGGCAGCCCGAACACTGAAGCTTTCTTT
abundance: .; v_gene: TRBV10-2; d_gene: .; j_gene: TRBJ2-1; len: 12; CDR3aa: CAAGSTGNEQFF; CDR3nt: TGCGCCGCGGGGAGTACGGGTAATGAGCAGTTCTTC
abundance: .; v_gene: TRBV14; d_gene: .; j_gene: TRBJ1-2; len: 12; CDR3aa: CASSPGSYGYTF; CDR3nt: TGTGCCAGCAGCCCGGGGTCCTATGGCTACACCTTC
abundance: .; v_gene: TRBV25-1; d_gene: TRBD1; j_gene: TRBJ1-4; len: 16; CDR3aa: CAQRDRGIETNEKLFF; CDR3nt: TGTGCCCAGAGGGACAGGGGAATTGAAACTAATGAAAAACTGTTTTTT
abundance: once; v_gene: TRBV14; d_gene: .; j_gene: TRBJ2-7; len: 15; CDR3aa: CASSQGGKLSYEQYF; CDR3nt: TGTGCCAGCAGCCAAGGGGGCAAGCTCTCCTACGAGCAGTACTTC
abundance: .; v_gene: TRBV6-5; d_gene: .; j_gene: TRBJ2-7; len: 15; CDR3aa: CASSYSGRGPDEQYF; CDR3nt: TGTGCCAGCAGTTACTCGGGCAGGGGCCCTGACGAGCAGTACTTC
abundance: .; v_gene: TRBV19; d_gene: .; j_gene: TRBJ2-7; len: 15; CDR3aa: CASSILGGVPYEQYF; CDR3nt: TGTGCCAGTAGTATCCTGGGCGGGGTGCCTTACGAGCAGTACTTC
abundance: .; v_gene: TRBV9; d_gene: TRBD2; j_gene: TRBJ2-7; len: 14; CDR3aa: CASSLGGAPSEQYF; CDR3nt: TGTGCCAGCAGCCTCGGGGGGGCCCCCTCCGAGCAGTACTTC
abundance: few; v_gene: TRBV5-1; d_gene: .; j_gene: TRBJ1-2; len: 13; CDR3aa: CASSLARTDGYTF; CDR3nt: TGCGCCAGCAGCTTGGCCCGCACGGATGGCTACACCTTC
abundance: .; v_gene: TRBV5-5; d_gene: TRBD1; j_gene: TRBJ1-4; len: 15; CDR3aa: CASSPPRTGEEKLFF; CDR3nt: TGTGCCAGCAGCCCCCCACGGACAGGGGAAGAAAAACTGTTTTTT
abundance: few; v_gene: TRBV4-1; d_gene: .; j_gene: TRBJ2-7; len: 11; CDR3aa: CASDRDLEQYF; CDR3nt: TGCGCCAGCGACCGGGATCTCGAGCAGTACTTC
abundance: .; v_gene: TRBV27; d_gene: .; j_gene: TRBJ2-3; len: 13; CDR3aa: CASSLRGTDTQYF; CDR3nt: TGTGCCAGCAGTTTACGAGGCACAGATACGCAGTATTTT
abundance: .; v_gene: TRBV30; d_gene: .; j_gene: TRBJ1-2; len: 14; CDR3aa: CAWSAVTSMGGYTF; CDR3nt: TGTGCCTGGAGTGCTGTGACGAGTATGGGCGGCTACACCTTC
abundance: .; v_gene: TRBV5-1; d_gene: .; j_gene: TRBJ2-1; len: 13; CDR3aa: CASSLDLRSEQFF; CDR3nt: TGCGCCAGCAGCTTGGACCTAAGAAGTGAGCAGTTCTTC
abundance: .; v_gene: TRBV6-1; d_gene: .; j_gene: TRBJ1-4; len: 12; CDR3aa: CAASLTNEKLFF; CDR3nt: TGTGCTGCGTCACTAACTAATGAAAAACTGTTTTTT
abundance: .; v_gene: TRBV10-1; d_gene: TRBD2; j_gene: TRBJ2-5; len: 16; CDR3aa: CASSYGLAEFQETQYF; CDR3nt: TGCGCCAGCAGTTATGGACTAGCGGAATTCCAAGAGACCCAGTACTTC
abundance: .; v_gene: TRBV7-9; d_gene: TRBD2; j_gene: TRBJ2-5; len: 14; CDR3aa: CASSPGTSLGTQYF; CDR3nt: TGTGCCAGCAGCCCCGGGACTAGCCTGGGGACCCAGTACTTC
abundance: .; v_gene: TRBV18; d_gene: .; j_gene: TRBJ1-1; len: 14; CDR3aa: CASSPAGSLTEAFF; CDR3nt: TGTGCCAGCTCACCCGCAGGGTCGCTCACTGAAGCTTTCTTT
abundance: .; v_gene: TRBV21-1; d_gene: .; j_gene: TRBJ1-5; len: 15; CDR3aa: CASSQGQGAHQPQHF; CDR3nt: TGTGCCAGCAGCCAAGGACAGGGGGCGCATCAGCCCCAGCATTTT
abundance: few; v_gene: TRBV5-1; d_gene: .; j_gene: TRBJ2-1; len: 15; CDR3aa: CASSLAAGTYNEQFF; CDR3nt: TGCGCCAGCAGCTTGGCGGCTGGGACTTACAATGAGCAGTTCTTC
abundance: .; v_gene: TRBV4-2; d_gene: TRBD2; j_gene: TRBJ2-3; len: 17; CDR3aa: CASSQRSGGAGADTQYF; CDR3nt: TGTGCCAGCAGCCAACGAAGCGGGGGGGCCGGAGCAGATACGCAGTATTTT
abundance: .; v_gene: TRBV27; d_gene: TRBD1; j_gene: TRBJ1-2; len: 17; CDR3aa: CASSPMGGQGPFYGYTF; CDR3nt: TGTGCCAGCAGTCCCATGGGTGGACAGGGACCGTTCTATGGCTACACCTTC
abundance: .; v_gene: TRBV21-1; d_gene: .; j_gene: TRBJ1-6; len: 21; CDR3aa: CASRIGTGGNGVRFPVSPLHF; CDR3nt: TGTGCCAGCAGGATCGGGACAGGGGGTAATGGGGTCAGGTTTCCCGTTTCACCCCTCCACTTT
abundance: .; v_gene: TRBV2; d_gene: TRBD2; j_gene: TRBJ2-7; len: 15; CDR3aa: CASTKKASGGREQYF; CDR3nt: TGTGCCAGCACTAAAAAGGCTAGCGGGGGCCGCGAGCAGTACTTC
abundance: .; v_gene: TRBV7-9; d_gene: .; j_gene: TRBJ2-7; len: 16; CDR3aa: CASSPNMGTSLGEQYF; CDR3nt: TGTGCCAGCAGCCCGAATATGGGTACTAGTCTCGGCGAGCAGTACTTC
abundance: .; v_gene: TRBV27; d_gene: TRBD2; j_gene: TRBJ2-7; len: 15; CDR3aa: CASSPLREASYEQYF; CDR3nt: TGTGCCAGCAGTCCGTTGCGGGAGGCCTCCTACGAGCAGTACTTC
abundance: .; v_gene: TRBV13; d_gene: TRBD2; j_gene: TRBJ2-5; len: 15; CDR3aa: CASSSPPSGEETQYF; CDR3nt: TGTGCCAGCAGCTCCCCCCCTAGCGGGGAAGAGACCCAGTACTTC
abundance: .; v_gene: TRBV5-8; d_gene: .; j_gene: TRBJ2-7; len: 13; CDR3aa: CASSLGGSHEQYF; CDR3nt: TGTGCCAGCAGCTTAGGAGGATCCCACGAGCAGTACTTC
abundance: few; v_gene: TRBV7-7; d_gene: .; j_gene: TRBJ2-7; len: 13; CDR3aa: CASSLTRDFEQYF; CDR3nt: TGTGCTAGCAGCTTAACGAGGGACTTCGAGCAGTACTTC
abundance: .; v_gene: TRBV19; d_gene: TRBD1; j_gene: TRBJ1-1; len: 15; CDR3aa: CASSIEGQGPYGAFF; CDR3nt: TGTGCCAGTAGTATAGAAGGACAGGGGCCTTATGGTGCTTTCTTT
abundance: .; v_gene: TRBV15; d_gene: .; j_gene: TRBJ2-7; len: 15; CDR3aa: CATSSAGQSSYEQYF; CDR3nt: TGTGCCACCAGCAGTGCAGGCCAAAGCTCCTACGAGCAGTACTTC
abundance: .; v_gene: TRBV2; d_gene: TRBD2; j_gene: TRBJ2-2; len: 16; CDR3aa: CASSDWTSKNTGELFF; CDR3nt: TGTGCCAGCAGTGACTGGACTAGCAAAAACACCGGGGAGCTGTTTTTT
abundance: .; v_gene: TRBV19; d_gene: TRBD2; j_gene: TRBJ2-1; len: 14; CDR3aa: CASNLAGHYNEQFF; CDR3nt: TGTGCCAGTAATTTAGCGGGACATTACAATGAGCAGTTCTTC
abundance: .; v_gene: TRBV19; d_gene: TRBD1; j_gene: TRBJ2-1; len: 15; CDR3aa: CASRGDRGTYNEQFF; CDR3nt: TGTGCCAGTAGGGGGGACAGGGGCACCTACAATGAGCAGTTCTTC
abundance: .; v_gene: TRBV18; d_gene: TRBD1; j_gene: TRBJ1-5; len: 14; CDR3aa: CASSPSEGAQPQHF; CDR3nt: TGTGCCAGCTCACCAAGTGAGGGGGCCCAGCCCCAGCATTTT
abundance: .; v_gene: TRBV27; d_gene: .; j_gene: TRBJ2-7; len: 15; CDR3aa: CASSLSRELNYEQYF; CDR3nt: TGTGCCAGCAGTTTATCACGGGAATTGAACTACGAGCAGTACTTC
abundance: .; v_gene: TRBV27; d_gene: TRBD1; j_gene: TRBJ1-1; len: 15; CDR3aa: CATGGTGGLNTEAFF; CDR3nt: TGTGCCACCGGCGGGACAGGGGGATTGAACACTGAAGCTTTCTTT
abundance: .; v_gene: TRBV7-9; d_gene: .; j_gene: TRBJ1-2; len: 8; CDR3aa: CASSLALF; CDR3nt: TGTGCCAGCAGCTTAGCCCTCTTC
abundance: .; v_gene: TRBV4-1; d_gene: .; j_gene: TRBJ1-2; len: 13; CDR3aa: CASSQIWGDGYTF; CDR3nt: TGCGCCAGCAGCCAAATCTGGGGAGATGGCTACACCTTC
abundance: .; v_gene: TRBV5-8; d_gene: .; j_gene: TRBJ1-2; len: 13; CDR3aa: CASSTTGNYGYTF; CDR3nt: TGTGCCAGCAGCACGACAGGAAACTATGGCTACACCTTC
abundance: .; v_gene: TRBV6-7; d_gene: .; j_gene: TRBJ1-1; len: 17; CDR3aa: CASSPSKREEKNTEAFF; CDR3nt: TGTGCTAGCAGCCCATCCAAGCGGGAGGAGAAGAACACTGAAGCTTTCTTT
abundance: .; v_gene: TRBV2; d_gene: .; j_gene: TRBJ1-4; len: 14; CDR3aa: CASSVAGPNEKLFF; CDR3nt: TGTGCCAGCAGTGTGGCGGGGCCTAATGAAAAACTGTTTTTT
abundance: .; v_gene: TRBV6-5; d_gene: TRBD2; j_gene: TRBJ2-3; len: 15; CDR3aa: CASGASGAHTDTQYF; CDR3nt: TGTGCCAGCGGGGCTAGCGGGGCACACACAGATACGCAGTATTTT
abundance: .; v_gene: TRBV30; d_gene: .; j_gene: TRBJ1-5; len: 13; CDR3aa: CAWSGDSNQPQHF; CDR3nt: TGTGCCTGGAGTGGAGATAGCAATCAGCCCCAGCATTTT
abundance: .; v_gene: TRBV6-6; d_gene: .; j_gene: TRBJ1-5; len: 13; CDR3aa: CASSLAGDQPQHF; CDR3nt: TGTGCCAGCAGTCTGGCAGGGGATCAGCCCCAGCATTTT
abundance: .; v_gene: TRBV7-9; d_gene: .; j_gene: TRBJ2-5; len: 14; CDR3aa: CASSLTGKQETQYF; CDR3nt: TGTGCCAGCAGCTTAACCGGGAAACAAGAGACCCAGTACTTC
abundance: .; v_gene: TRBV21-1; d_gene: .; j_gene: TRBJ1-1; len: 15; CDR3aa: CASSSRTGGRTEAFF; CDR3nt: TGTGCCAGCAGCTCACGTACAGGGGGAAGAACTGAAGCTTTCTTT